This record covers a single TCR beta chain. Recruits, aged roughly 18 to 100 years, lived in 25 or so US areas. Two negative PCRs, clearance, or symptom resolution had been documented for recovered Cohort 3 donors. Only in-frame clones appear in the TCRdb table, and some are missing; sequencing was by immunoSEQ multiplex PCR. The data hold 390,000 or so clones, with around nine tenths observed a single time. The record originates from a study of blood T cell repertoires in COVID-19. In the study overall: Samples representing acute and convalescent COVID-19 were sourced from the United States, Italy and Spain. The analysed material was cDNA or gDNA that came from T cells, B-cell-depleted T cells, or PBMCs.

The source is a woman in her forties or fifties who had recovered from COVID-19. The sequencing sample was made of PBMCs or T cells enriched from blood (not recorded which).

The CDR3 DNA sequence: TGTGCCAGTAGTATTAATGGGGGGGAAAAACTGTTTTTT. It specifies CASSINGGEKLFF. The chain is built from TRBV19 and TRBJ1-4; a weak D match, TRBD1 (5 bases). V was shortened by 3 bases and J by 8 bases, with 10 bases between the two germline ends. CDR1 LNHDA and CDR2 SQIVND come from the germline V gene (reference sequence). The CDR3 length is 13 residues.